A selection of T cell receptor beta chains follows, all from one sample in a study of metastatic and nonmetastatic thyroid tumors. TCRdb re-called the PCR reads via MiXCR. Of around 26,000 clones in the sample, 20% to 25% were seen once. Sequences were obtained from adjacent normal tissue. These receptors were collected from a female donor with papillary thyroid cancer or a benign thyroid nodule (not recorded which). Some clones in this sample may be carry-over from other donors' samples. CDR3s include the opening cysteine and the closing phenylalanine or tryptophan. Each record gives: J gene, V gene, CDR3 length, D gene, clone size, CDR3 protein, CDR3 DNA. D genes are given only for firm matches. Clone size appears in some rows only: once, few, many, or a class for an expanded clone.

TRBJ2-5	TRBV9	14	NA	many	CASSVSPAQETQYF	TGTGCCAGCAGCGTATCTCCGGCACAAGAGACCCAGTACTTC
TRBJ1-1	TRBV12-3/TRBV12-4	16	TRBD1	NA	CASSPRDRGLGTEAFF	TGTGCCAGCAGTCCTAGGGATAGGGGGCTGGGCACTGAAGCTTTTTTT
TRBJ1-4	TRBV4-1	15	NA	NA	CASSQGFGTNEKLFF	TGCGCCAGCAGCCAAGGTTTTGGAACTAATGAAAAACTGTTTTTT
TRBJ2-2	TRBV20-1	14	NA	NA	CSARDKTKGGELFF	TGCAGTGCTAGAGATAAGACAAAGGGCGGGGAGCTGTTTTTT
TRBJ2-6	TRBV11-2	17	NA	many	CASSLETRGSGANVQTF	TGTGCCAGCAGCTTAGAGACAAGAGGGTCTGGGGCCAACGTCCAGACTTTC
TRBJ2-2	TRBV10-1	13	NA	few	CASSEIGSWELFF	TGCGCCAGCAGTGAGATAGGGTCCTGGGAGCTGTTTTTT
TRBJ2-7	TRBV11-3	15	TRBD1	NA	CASSLEGTEGYEQYF	TGTGCCAGCAGCTTAGAAGGGACAGAGGGCTACGAGCAGTACTTC
TRBJ2-5	TRBV7-2	15	TRBD2	many	CASSSWGLAQETQYF	TGTGCCAGCAGCTCATGGGGACTAGCACAAGAGACCCAGTACTTC
TRBJ1-1	TRBV20-1	15	TRBD1	medium-sized	CSARDSGTGRSEAFF	TGCAGTGCTAGAGATTCCGGGACAGGGAGGTCTGAAGCTTTCTTT
TRBJ1-1	TRBV2	16	NA	many	CASREWGRSGNTEAFF	TGTGCCAGCAGGGAGTGGGGCAGGTCGGGGAACACTGAAGCTTTCTTT
TRBJ2-5	TRBV6-2/TRBV6-3	16	TRBD2	many	CASSYVWLAGVETQYF	TGTGCCAGCAGTTACGTATGGCTAGCGGGAGTAGAGACCCAGTACTTC
TRBJ2-5	TRBV5-4	14	NA	few	CASSLVGPQETQYF	TGTGCCAGCAGCTTGGTAGGCCCCCAAGAGACCCAGTACTTC
TRBJ2-2	TRBV6-2/TRBV6-3	15	NA	few	CASSHSREHTGELFF	TGTGCCAGCAGTCACTCGAGGGAGCACACCGGGGAGCTGTTTTTT
TRBJ2-7	TRBV2	13	TRBD2	few	CASSPSGDYEQYF	TGTGCCAGCAGTCCTAGCGGAGACTACGAGCAGTACTTC
TRBJ1-5	TRBV6-5	13	NA	NA	CASSYEGSQPQHF	TGTGCCAGCAGTTACGAGGGATCTCAGCCCCAGCATTTT
TRBJ1-2	TRBV12-3/TRBV12-4	14	NA	medium-sized	CASSLRHREDGYTF	TGTGCCAGCAGTTTAAGACACAGGGAGGATGGCTACACCTTC
TRBJ1-2	TRBV20-1	15	TRBD1	NA	CSAHRDRAGAYGYTF	TGCAGTGCCCACCGGGACAGGGCTGGGGCCTATGGCTACACCTTC
TRBJ2-1	TRBV3-1	16	TRBD1	NA	CASIQLETGVYNEQFF	TGTGCCAGCATCCAACTGGAGACAGGGGTATACAATGAGCAGTTCTTC
TRBJ2-3	TRBV11-2	15	TRBD2	many	CASSYGGGPSDTQYF	TGTGCCAGCAGCTACGGGGGAGGGCCTTCAGATACGCAGTATTTT
TRBJ2-7	TRBV20-1	17	TRBD2	NA	CSARPDIWTSGSVEQYF	TGCAGTGCTAGGCCCGACATCTGGACTAGCGGGAGCGTCGAGCAGTACTTC
TRBJ1-4	TRBV11-1	20	NA	many	CASSLAPLGRLPFKNEKLFF	TGTGCCAGCAGCTTAGCCCCACTGGGACGCTTACCCTTCAAAAATGAAAAACTGTTTTTT
TRBJ2-3	TRBV27	18	NA	few	CASSFSFRPGPSWLGQYF	TGTGCCAGCAGTTTTAGTTTTCGGCCGGGACCCTCTTGGTTAGGACAGTATTTT
TRBJ2-2	TRBV12-3/TRBV12-4	15	TRBD2	medium-sized	CASSLGGSNTGELFF	TGTGCCAGCAGTTTGGGAGGGAGTAATACCGGGGAGCTGTTTTTT
TRBJ2-7	TRBV11-2	15	NA	medium-sized	CASSLRGGPTGEQYF	TGTGCCAGCAGCTTAAGGGGGGGGCCGACGGGTGAGCAGTACTTC
TRBJ2-3	TRBV13	12	NA	many	CASSFEADTQYF	TGTGCCAGCAGCTTCGAGGCAGATACGCAGTATTTT
TRBJ1-2	TRBV29-1	13	NA	many	CSVGDRPNYGYTF	TGCAGCGTCGGGGATCGTCCGAACTATGGCTACACCTTC
TRBJ2-7	TRBV29-1	11	NA	many	CSVAAVYEQYF	TGCAGCGTCGCGGCCGTCTACGAGCAGTACTTC
TRBJ2-5	TRBV6-1	13	NA	many	CASKRGSQETQYF	TGTGCCAGCAAGAGGGGCAGTCAAGAGACCCAGTACTTC